This T cell receptor (beta chain) stems from a study of blood T cell repertoires in COVID-19 (TCRdb year 2020). In the study overall: The collaborator samples originated in the United States, Italy and Spain and spanned the acute and convalescent phases of COVID-19. The material from the prospective study consisted of cDNA or gDNA derived from T cells, B-cell-depleted T cells, or PBMCs. Deeply sampled blood TCRbeta repertoires from subjects exposed to, actively infected with, or recovered from COVID-19 were included in the dataset. A freely available public database, intended as a resource for researchers studying the immune response to SARS-CoV-2, is where the repertoires were released. The samples were drawn from two sources: the first 160 participants of the ongoing ImmuneRACE study, and some 1,300 subjects contributed by 6 global collaborators. Sample metadata almost always included a de-identified subject ID, COVID-19 status, age in years and sex. Where HLA class I and class II types were available, the types were taken from metadata supplied by the sample provider, not from assay-based typing. Results the study describes overall, beyond this receptor: The quantity of clinical and demographic metadata differed by source and by participant and was supplied without curation.

Unmatched junction bases come to 3, with V trimmed by 4 bases and J by 4 bases. The germline V gene (reference sequence) yields LGHDT for CDR1 and YNNKEL for CDR2. Including cysteine and phenylalanine, the CDR3 has 14 amino acids. The kept DNA is CDR3 alone, 42 bases in frame from the first base. A second Seattle source provided samples from volunteer blood donors who had recovered from COVID-19. Each collaborating institution followed its own protocols to collect whole blood in K2EDTA tubes. Collaborator samples were shipped for TCRbeta analysis as frozen whole blood, isolated PBMCs, or DNA extracted from either sample type. TCRbeta CDR3 regions were amplified from genomic DNA by means of the immunoSEQ Assay, a bias-controlled multiplex PCR. Processing in the source paper ran as follows. Nucleated cell counts per sample were estimated from amplification of reference gene primers within the assay. To quantify the absolute abundance of each unique TCRbeta CDR3 rearrangement, sequence reads were collapsed and filtered. For each sample, productive Simpson clonality was calculated by taking the square root of Simpson's diversity index across productive rearrangements. Held by TCRdb, this immuneACCESS table contains in-frame sequences only and omits some clones. Under half of the omission traces to an unresolved V gene where checked; the cause of the rest is unknown. The DNA gave D and trimming, while V, J and clone size come from that table. The sample table records hundreds of thousands of clones; more than 75% of these occur just once. The top ten clones comprise approximately 6.2% of the sample.

In the case of this clone: Its antigen is still unknown. No base quality information exists; no much larger clone differs at one position.

The chain joins TRBV3-1 (or the pseudogene TRBV3-2) to TRBJ2-7; 11 central bases correspond to TRBD2. Sequenced: peripheral blood. The origin of this receptor is a man aged 55 to 69 who had recovered from COVID-19. In nucleotides, the sequence is TGTGCCAGCAGCCCCGGACTAGCGGGTTACGAGCAGTACTTC. This encodes CASSPGLAGYEQYF.